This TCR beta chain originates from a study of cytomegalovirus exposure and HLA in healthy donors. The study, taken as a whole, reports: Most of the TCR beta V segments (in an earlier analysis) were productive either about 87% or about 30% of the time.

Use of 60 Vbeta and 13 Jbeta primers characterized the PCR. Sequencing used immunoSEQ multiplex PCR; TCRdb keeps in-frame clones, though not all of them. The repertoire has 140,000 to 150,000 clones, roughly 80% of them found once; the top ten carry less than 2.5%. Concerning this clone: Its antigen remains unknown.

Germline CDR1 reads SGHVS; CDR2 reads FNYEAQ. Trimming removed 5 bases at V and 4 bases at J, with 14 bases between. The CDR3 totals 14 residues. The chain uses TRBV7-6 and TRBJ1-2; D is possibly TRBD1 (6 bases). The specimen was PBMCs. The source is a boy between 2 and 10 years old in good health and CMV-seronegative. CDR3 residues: CASSPTRTAYGYTF. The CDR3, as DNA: TGTGCCAGCAGCCCAACCCGGACAGCCTATGGCTACACCTTC. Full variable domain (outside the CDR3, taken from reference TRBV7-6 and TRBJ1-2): GAGVSQSPRYKVTKRGQDVALRCDPISGHVSLYWYRQALGQGPEFLTYFNYEAQQDKSGLPNDRFSAERPEGSISTLTIQRTEQRDSAMYRCASSPTRTAYGYTFGSGTRLTVV.